This TCR beta chain was profiled in a study of blood T cell repertoires in COVID-19. This table comes from immunoSEQ multiplex PCR, and its TCRdb copy is limited to in-frame clones, with some not included. Here the sample spans under 200,000 clones, 70% to 90% being singletons. Trimming removed 1 base from V and 4 bases from J, with 7 bases in between. The germline CDR1 and CDR2 sequences are LGHNA and YNFKEQ. The CDR3 runs to 13 residues. This chain connects TRBV4-2 to TRBJ2-5; possibly TRBD2 for D (5 bases). This receptor was identified in a man aged 35-49 years with active or convalescent COVID-19. Sequencing was performed on peripheral blood. CDR3 sequence reads: CASSQAEGETQYF. CDR3 sequence (DNA): TGTGCCAGCAGCCAAGCAGAGGGAGAGACCCAGTACTTC.